This TCR beta chain stems from a study of blood T cell repertoires in COVID-19 (dated by TCRdb to the early 2020s). Study-wide context: The collaborator samples originated in the United States, Italy and Spain and spanned the acute and convalescent phases of COVID-19. The material from the prospective study consisted of cDNA or gDNA derived from T cells, B-cell-depleted T cells, or PBMCs. Subjects who had been exposed to COVID-19, were actively infected with it, or had recovered from it provided the deeply sampled blood TCRbeta repertoires that made up the dataset. The repertoires were made available in a free public database intended to serve as a resource for research on the immune response to SARS-CoV-2. Samples were obtained from the ongoing ImmuneRACE study (first 160 participants) and from about 1,300 subjects provided by 6 global collaborators. Nearly every sample came with metadata listing a de-identified subject ID, COVID-19 status, age in years and sex. Where available, HLA class I and class II types were taken from metadata supplied by the sample provider and were not determined by assay-based typing. Broader findings and caveats from the paper: The quantity of clinical and demographic metadata differed by source and by participant and was supplied without curation.

V loses 5 bases at its end and J loses 0 bases; junction bases beyond the gene matches: 6. The CDR3 sequence holds 15 residues, the cysteine and phenylalanine included. CDR3 DNA only is kept here, 45 bases in frame from base 1. Per the germline V gene, SGHAT is the CDR1 and FQNNGV is the CDR2. Comments on this clone: Its antigen remains undetermined. Base qualities are missing; no much larger clone stands one base away.

TCRbeta CDR3 regions were amplified from genomic DNA using the immunoSEQ Assay, a bias-controlled multiplex PCR. For the original study's pipeline: The number of nucleated cells in each sample was estimated by amplification of reference gene primers within the assay. To quantify the absolute abundance of each unique TCRbeta CDR3 rearrangement, sequence reads were collapsed and filtered. For each sample, productive Simpson clonality was calculated by taking the square root of Simpson's diversity index across productive rearrangements. TCRdb took this table from immuneACCESS and kept in-frame rearrangements with V and J called. Such tables lack part of the clones; where checked against another copy, unresolved V genes explain under half of the gap, and the rest is unexplained. The V and J calls and the clone size are those of that table, but D and trimming were determined from the DNA. Across this sample there are some 180,000 clones, with 88% seen only once. The ten largest clones take up 2% to 2.5% of the sample.

Another Seattle source contributed samples from volunteer blood donors who had recovered from COVID-19. Each collaborating institution followed its own protocols to collect whole blood in K2EDTA tubes. For TCRbeta analysis, collaborator samples were shipped as frozen whole blood, as isolated PBMCs, or as DNA extracted from either sample type. Sequencing used peripheral blood. The TCR was taken from a man aged 50 to 60 who had recovered from COVID-19. The chain is assembled from TRBV11-2 and TRBJ2-7, and TRBD1 aligns with 8 junction nucleotides. The base sequence is TGTGCCAGCAGCCCCGGACAGGGAGTCTCCTACGAGCAGTACTTC. This codes for CASSPGQGVSYEQYF.